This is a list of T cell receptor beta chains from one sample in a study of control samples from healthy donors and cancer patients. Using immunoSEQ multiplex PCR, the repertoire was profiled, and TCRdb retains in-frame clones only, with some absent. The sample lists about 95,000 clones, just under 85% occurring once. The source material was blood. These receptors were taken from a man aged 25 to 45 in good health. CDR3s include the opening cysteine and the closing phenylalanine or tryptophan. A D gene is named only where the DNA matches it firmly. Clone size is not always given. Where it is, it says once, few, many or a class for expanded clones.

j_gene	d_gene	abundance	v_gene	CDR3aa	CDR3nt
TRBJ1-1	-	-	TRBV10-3	CAISVERATEAFF	TGTGCCATCAGTGTAGAGCGGGCGACTGAAGCTTTCTTT
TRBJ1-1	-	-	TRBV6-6	CASSFGETEAFF	TGTGCCAGCAGTTTTGGGGAGACTGAAGCTTTCTTT
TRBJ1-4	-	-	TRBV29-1	CSVEDRKGEKLFF	TGCAGCGTTGAAGATCGGAAGGGGGAAAAACTGTTTTTT
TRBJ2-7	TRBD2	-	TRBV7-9	CASSSPDSGGTDEQYF	TGTGCCAGCAGCTCTCCAGATAGCGGGGGTACCGACGAGCAGTACTTC
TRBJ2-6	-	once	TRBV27	CASSRAGANVLTF	TGTGCCAGCAGCAGGGCTGGGGCCAACGTCCTGACTTTC
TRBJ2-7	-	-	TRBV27	CASRRGRSYEQYF	TGTGCCAGCAGACGGGGGCGGTCCTACGAGCAGTACTTC
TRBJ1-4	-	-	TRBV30	CASRRGRTNEKLFF	TGTGCCTCCCGACGGGGGCGAACTAATGAAAAACTGTTTTTT
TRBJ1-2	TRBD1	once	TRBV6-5	CASRETGRDGYTF	TGTGCCAGCAGGGAGACAGGGAGGGATGGCTACACCTTC
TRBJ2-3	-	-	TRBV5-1	CASSLGPYGTDTQYF	TGCGCCAGCAGCTTGGGACCGTATGGCACAGATACGCAGTATTTT
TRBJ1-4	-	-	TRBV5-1	CASSLEPPGHRSEKLFF	TGCGCCAGCAGCCTGGAGCCCCCGGGACACCGCTCTGAAAAACTGTTTTTT
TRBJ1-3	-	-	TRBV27	CASSLGGISGNTIYF	TGTGCCAGCAGCTTGGGGGGGATCTCTGGAAACACCATATATTTT
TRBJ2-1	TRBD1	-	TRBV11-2	CASSQNRGKNEQFF	TGTGCCAGCAGCCAGAACAGGGGGAAGAATGAGCAGTTCTTC
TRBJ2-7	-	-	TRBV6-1	CASSEGGWSYEQYF	TGTGCCAGCAGTGAAGGGGGCTGGAGCTACGAGCAGTACTTC
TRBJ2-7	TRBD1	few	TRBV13	CASSLGTGGGEQYF	TGTGCCAGCAGCTTAGGGACAGGGGGAGGCGAGCAGTACTTC
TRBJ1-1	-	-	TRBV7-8	CASSLALGGNTEAFF	TGTGCCAGCAGCTTAGCTTTAGGGGGTAACACTGAAGCTTTCTTT
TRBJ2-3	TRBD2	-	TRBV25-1	CASERGGSTDTQYF	TGTGCCAGCGAGCGGGGCGGGAGCACAGATACGCAGTATTTT
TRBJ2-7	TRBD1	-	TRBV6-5	CAGSDRNSYEQYF	TGTGCCGGGTCGGACAGGAACTCCTACGAGCAGTACTTC
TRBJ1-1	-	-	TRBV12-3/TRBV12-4	CASSLGRATEAFF	TGTGCCAGCAGTTTAGGCAGGGCCACTGAAGCTTTCTTT
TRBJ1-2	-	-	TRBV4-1	CASSQDEFGGYTF	TGCGCCAGCAGCCAAGATGAGTTCGGTGGCTACACCTTC
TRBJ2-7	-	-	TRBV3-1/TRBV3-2	CASSQEGLEQYF	TGTGCCAGCAGCCAAGAAGGGCTCGAGCAGTACTTC
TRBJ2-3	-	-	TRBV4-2	CASSQDIGANTQYF	TGTGCCAGCAGCCAAGACATCGGAGCGAATACGCAGTATTTT
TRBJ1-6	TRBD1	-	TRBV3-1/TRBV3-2	CASSQDAGGAYNSPLHF	TGTGCCAGCAGCCAAGATGCAGGGGGCGCCTATAATTCACCCCTCCACTTT
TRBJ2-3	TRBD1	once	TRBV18	CASSQTTGGAEDTQYF	TGTGCCAGCTCGCAAACCACAGGGGGCGCTGAAGATACGCAGTATTTT
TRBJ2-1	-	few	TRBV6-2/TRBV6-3	CASSNQWGGNYNEQFF	TGTGCCAGCAGTAACCAATGGGGCGGGAACTACAATGAGCAGTTCTTC
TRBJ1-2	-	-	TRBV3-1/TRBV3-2	CASRDSFYGYTF	TGTGCCAGCAGGGACAGCTTCTATGGCTACACCTTC
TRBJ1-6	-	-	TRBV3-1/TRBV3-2	CASSQGGYNSPLHF	TGTGCCAGCAGCCAGGGCGGCTATAATTCACCCCTCCACTTT
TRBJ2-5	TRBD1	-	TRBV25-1	CASSAWDSQETQYF	TGTGCCAGCAGTGCCTGGGACAGCCAAGAGACCCAGTACTTC
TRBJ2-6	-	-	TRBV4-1	CASSQGGGSGANVLTF	TGCGCCAGCAGCCAAGGTGGGGGTTCTGGGGCCAACGTCCTGACTTTC